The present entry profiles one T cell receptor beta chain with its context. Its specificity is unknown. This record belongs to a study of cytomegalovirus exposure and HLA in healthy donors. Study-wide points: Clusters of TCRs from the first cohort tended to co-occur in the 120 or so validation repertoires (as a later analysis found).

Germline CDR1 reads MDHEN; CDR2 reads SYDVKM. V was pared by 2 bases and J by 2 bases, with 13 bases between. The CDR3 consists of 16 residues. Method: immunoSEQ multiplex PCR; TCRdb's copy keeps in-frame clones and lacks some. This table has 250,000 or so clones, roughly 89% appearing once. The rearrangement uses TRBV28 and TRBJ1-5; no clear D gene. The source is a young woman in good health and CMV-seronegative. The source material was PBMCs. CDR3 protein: CASSLNPGSGNQPQHF. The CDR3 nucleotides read TGTGCCAGCAGTTTAAATCCGGGGTCAGGCAATCAGCCCCAGCATTTT.